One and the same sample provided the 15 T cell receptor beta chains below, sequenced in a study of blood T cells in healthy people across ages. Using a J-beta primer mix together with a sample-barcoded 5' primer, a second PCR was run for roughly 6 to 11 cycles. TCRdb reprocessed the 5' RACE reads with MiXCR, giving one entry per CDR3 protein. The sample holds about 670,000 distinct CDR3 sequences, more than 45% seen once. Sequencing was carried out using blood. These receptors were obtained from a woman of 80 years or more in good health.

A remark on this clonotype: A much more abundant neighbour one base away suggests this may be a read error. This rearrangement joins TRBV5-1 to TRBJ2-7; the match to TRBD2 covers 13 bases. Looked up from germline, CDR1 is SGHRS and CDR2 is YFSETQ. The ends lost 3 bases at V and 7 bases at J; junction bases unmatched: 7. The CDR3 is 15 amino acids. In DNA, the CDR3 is TGCGCCAGCAGCTCCGGACTAGCGGGAGTCGATGAGCAGTACTTC. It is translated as CASSSGLAGVDEQYF. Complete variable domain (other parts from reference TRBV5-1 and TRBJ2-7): KAGVTQTPRYLIKTRGQQVTLSCSPISGHRSVSWYQQTPGQGLQFLFEYFSETQRNKGNFPGRFSGRQFSNSRSEMNVSTLELGDSALYLCASSSGLAGVDEQYFGPGTRLTVT.

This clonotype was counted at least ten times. DNA for the CDR3: TGTGCCAGCCTTACAGGCTACGAGCAGTACTTC. Protein: CASLTGYEQYF. This chain connects TRBV2 to TRBJ2-7; possibly TRBD1 for D (5 bases). The CDR3 has 11 residues. Germline CDR1 reads SNHLY; CDR2 reads FYNNEI. V lost 8 bases and J 3 bases, leaving 8 bases between the germline ends.

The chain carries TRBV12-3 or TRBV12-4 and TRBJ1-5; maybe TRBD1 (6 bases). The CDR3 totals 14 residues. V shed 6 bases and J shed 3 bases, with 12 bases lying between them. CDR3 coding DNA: TGTGCCAGCAGAGCCGGGACACCCAATCAGCCCCAGCATTTT. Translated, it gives CASRAGTPNQPQHF.

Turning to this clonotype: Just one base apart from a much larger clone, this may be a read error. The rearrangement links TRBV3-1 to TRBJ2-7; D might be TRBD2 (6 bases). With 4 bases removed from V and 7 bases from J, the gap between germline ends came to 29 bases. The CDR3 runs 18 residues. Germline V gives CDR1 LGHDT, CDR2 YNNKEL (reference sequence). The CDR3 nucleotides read TGTGCCAGCAGCCCAAGAGATTCCCGACTAGTCTCCTACAATGAGCAGTACTTC. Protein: CASSPRDSRLVSYNEQYF.

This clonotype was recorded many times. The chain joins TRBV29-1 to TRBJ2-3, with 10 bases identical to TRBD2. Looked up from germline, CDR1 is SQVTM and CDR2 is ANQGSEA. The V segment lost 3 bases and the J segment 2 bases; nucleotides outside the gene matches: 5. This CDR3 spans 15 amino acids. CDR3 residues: CSVDEAGGPTDTQYF. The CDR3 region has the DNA TGCAGCGTTGACGAAGCGGGAGGGCCCACAGATACGCAGTATTTT.

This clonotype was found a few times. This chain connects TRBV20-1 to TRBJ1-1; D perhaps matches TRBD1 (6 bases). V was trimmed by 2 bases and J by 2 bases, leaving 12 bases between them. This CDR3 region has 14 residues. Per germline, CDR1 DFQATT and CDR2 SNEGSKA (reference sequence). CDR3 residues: CSARRGAPNTEAFF. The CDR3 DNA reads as TGCAGTGCTAGAAGGGGGGCCCCAAACACTGAAGCTTTCTTT.

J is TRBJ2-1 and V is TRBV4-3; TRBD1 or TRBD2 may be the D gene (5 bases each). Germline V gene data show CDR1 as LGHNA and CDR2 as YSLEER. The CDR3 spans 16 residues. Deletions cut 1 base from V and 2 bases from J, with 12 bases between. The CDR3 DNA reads TGCGCCAGCAGCCAAGTTGGTGGGGACCCCTACAATGAGCAGTTCTTC. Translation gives CASSQVGGDPYNEQFF.

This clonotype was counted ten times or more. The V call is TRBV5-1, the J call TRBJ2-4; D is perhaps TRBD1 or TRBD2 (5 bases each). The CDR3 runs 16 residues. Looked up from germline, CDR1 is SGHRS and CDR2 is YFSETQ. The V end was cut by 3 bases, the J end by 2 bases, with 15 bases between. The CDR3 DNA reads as TGCGCCAGCAGCTCCGGGCTCGGGGCGACCAAAAACATTCAGTACTTC. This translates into CASSSGLGATKNIQYF.

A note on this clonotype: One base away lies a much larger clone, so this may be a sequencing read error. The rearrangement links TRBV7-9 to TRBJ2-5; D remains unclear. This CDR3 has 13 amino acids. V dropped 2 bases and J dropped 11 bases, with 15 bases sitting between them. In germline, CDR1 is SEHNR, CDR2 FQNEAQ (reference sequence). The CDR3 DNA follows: TGTGCCAGCAGCTTACAGATGGCCGGTGAGCAGTACTTC. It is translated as CASSLQMAGEQYF.

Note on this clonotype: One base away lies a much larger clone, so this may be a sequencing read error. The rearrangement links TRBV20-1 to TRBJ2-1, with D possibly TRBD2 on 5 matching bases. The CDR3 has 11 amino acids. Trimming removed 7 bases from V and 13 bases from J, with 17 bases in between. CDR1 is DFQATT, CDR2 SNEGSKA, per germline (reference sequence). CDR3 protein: CSVRRKETQFF. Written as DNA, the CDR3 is TGCAGTGTTAGGAGGAAGGAGACCCAGTTCTTC.

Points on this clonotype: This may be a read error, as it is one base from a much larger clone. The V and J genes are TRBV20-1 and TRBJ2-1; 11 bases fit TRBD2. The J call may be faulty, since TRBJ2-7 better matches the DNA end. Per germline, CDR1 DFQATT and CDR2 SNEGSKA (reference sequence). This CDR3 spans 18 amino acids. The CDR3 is CSARALAGGTSSYNEQYF. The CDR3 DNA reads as TGCAGTGCTAGGGCCCTAGCGGGAGGCACCAGCTCCTACAATGAGCAGTACTTC.

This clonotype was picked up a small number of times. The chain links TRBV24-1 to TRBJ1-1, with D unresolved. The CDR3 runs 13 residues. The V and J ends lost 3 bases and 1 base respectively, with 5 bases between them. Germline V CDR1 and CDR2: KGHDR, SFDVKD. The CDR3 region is CATSDDQNTEAFF. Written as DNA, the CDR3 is TGTGCCACCAGTGATGATCAGAACACTGAAGCTTTCTTT.

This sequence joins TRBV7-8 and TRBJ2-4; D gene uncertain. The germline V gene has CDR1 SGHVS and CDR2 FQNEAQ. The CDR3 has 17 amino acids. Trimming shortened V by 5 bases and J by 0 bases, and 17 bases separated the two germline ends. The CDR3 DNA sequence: TGTGCCAGCAGCCCCCGACCGATCGACCTAGCCAAAAACATTCAGTACTTC. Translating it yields CASSPRPIDLAKNIQYF.

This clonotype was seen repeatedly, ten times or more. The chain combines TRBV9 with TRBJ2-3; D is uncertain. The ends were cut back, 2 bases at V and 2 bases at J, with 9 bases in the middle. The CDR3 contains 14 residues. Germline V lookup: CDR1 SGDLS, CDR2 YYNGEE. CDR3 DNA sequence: TGTGCCAGCAGCGTTGGGCGGAACACAGATACGCAGTATTTT. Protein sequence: CASSVGRNTDTQYF.

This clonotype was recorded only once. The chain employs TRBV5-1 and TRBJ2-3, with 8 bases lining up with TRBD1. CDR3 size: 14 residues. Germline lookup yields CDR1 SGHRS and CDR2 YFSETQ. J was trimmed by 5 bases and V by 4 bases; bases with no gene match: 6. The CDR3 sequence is CASSAGQVEDTQYF. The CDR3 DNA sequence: TGCGCCAGCAGCGCGGGACAGGTGGAAGATACGCAGTATTTT.